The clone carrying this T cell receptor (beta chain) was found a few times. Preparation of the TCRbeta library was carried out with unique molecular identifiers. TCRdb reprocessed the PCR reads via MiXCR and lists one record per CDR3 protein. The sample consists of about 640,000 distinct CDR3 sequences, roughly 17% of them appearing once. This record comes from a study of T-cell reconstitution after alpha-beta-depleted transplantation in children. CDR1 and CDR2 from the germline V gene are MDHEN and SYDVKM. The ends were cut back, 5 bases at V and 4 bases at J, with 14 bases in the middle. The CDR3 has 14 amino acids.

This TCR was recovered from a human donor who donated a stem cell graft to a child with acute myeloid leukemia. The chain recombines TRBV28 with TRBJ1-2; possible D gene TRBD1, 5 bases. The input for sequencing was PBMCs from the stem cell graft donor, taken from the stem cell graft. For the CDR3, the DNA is TGTGCCAGCAGTCAATGGGGGGGGACCTATGGCTACACCTTC. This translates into CASSQWGGTYGYTF.